A selection of T cell receptor beta chains follows, all from one sample in a study of post-analysis software for immune sequencing data. TCRdb ran MiXCR on the PCR reads and lists one entry per CDR3 protein. The sample has under 200,000 distinct CDR3 sequences, approximately 30% seen once; the top ten hold 3% to 3.5%. Sequenced input: blood. The source is a girl younger than 18 with multiple sclerosis. Both conserved end residues are part of each CDR3. A D gene is named only where the DNA matches it firmly. Not all rows give a size; the values are once, few, many and, for expanded clones, a class.

clone size: many
D gene: .
CDR3 length: 12
J gene: TRBJ2-7
V gene: TRBV7-8
CDR3 DNA: TGTGCCAGCAGCGCAGCGGGTTACGAGCAGTACTTC
CDR3 protein: CASSAAGYEQYF

clone size: .
D gene: TRBD1
CDR3 length: 16
J gene: TRBJ1-2
V gene: TRBV18
CDR3 DNA: TGTGCCAGCTCACCGGACAGGGGCTGGACGTCGTATGGCTACACCTTC
CDR3 protein: CASSPDRGWTSYGYTF

clone size: .
D gene: TRBD1
CDR3 length: 14
J gene: TRBJ2-2
V gene: TRBV12-3/TRBV12-4
CDR3 DNA: TGTGCCAGCAGACGGACAGGGCCCACCGGGGAGCTGTTTTTT
CDR3 protein: CASRRTGPTGELFF

clone size: .
D gene: TRBD1
CDR3 length: 13
J gene: TRBJ1-2
V gene: TRBV20-1
CDR3 DNA: TGCAGTGCCGAGGACAGGAGAAGAGATGACTACACCTTC
CDR3 protein: CSAEDRRRDDYTF

clone size: .
D gene: .
CDR3 length: 15
J gene: TRBJ1-6
V gene: TRBV12-3/TRBV12-4
CDR3 DNA: TGTGCCAGCGGACTGATGGGTTCCTATAATTCACCCCTCCACTTT
CDR3 protein: CASGLMGSYNSPLHF

clone size: few
D gene: .
CDR3 length: 14
J gene: TRBJ2-7
V gene: TRBV14
CDR3 DNA: TGTGCCAGCAGCCAAGAGCTGGGCAGGTACGAGCAGTACTTC
CDR3 protein: CASSQELGRYEQYF

clone size: many
D gene: .
CDR3 length: 15
J gene: TRBJ2-7
V gene: TRBV20-1
CDR3 DNA: TGCAGTGCTAGAGACCCTAGCGCGAACTCCTACGAGCAGTACTTC
CDR3 protein: CSARDPSANSYEQYF

clone size: .
D gene: .
CDR3 length: 14
J gene: TRBJ2-6
V gene: TRBV29-1
CDR3 DNA: TGCAGCGCCACCGAGGGACCTGGGGCCAACGTCCTGACTTTC
CDR3 protein: CSATEGPGANVLTF

clone size: .
D gene: TRBD1
CDR3 length: 14
J gene: TRBJ1-2
V gene: TRBV29-1
CDR3 DNA: TGCAGCGTGGCCACGGGACAGGGGCACTATGGCTACACCTTC
CDR3 protein: CSVATGQGHYGYTF

clone size: .
D gene: .
CDR3 length: 14
J gene: TRBJ2-3
V gene: TRBV5-1
CDR3 DNA: TGCGCCAGCAGCGGGCAGGGTGGTCACGATACGCAGTATTTT
CDR3 protein: CASSGQGGHDTQYF

clone size: many
D gene: TRBD1
CDR3 length: 15
J gene: TRBJ1-4
V gene: TRBV29-1
CDR3 DNA: TGCAGCGTTGGTGAAGGCAGGGGGCAAAATGAAAAACTGTTTTTT
CDR3 protein: CSVGEGRGQNEKLFF

clone size: once
D gene: TRBD2
CDR3 length: 17
J gene: TRBJ2-3
V gene: TRBV12-3/TRBV12-4
CDR3 DNA: TGTGCCAGCAGTTTAGAGGGGCTAGCGGGACGAGCAGATACGCAGTATTTT
CDR3 protein: CASSLEGLAGRADTQYF

clone size: many
D gene: .
CDR3 length: 16
J gene: TRBJ2-4
V gene: TRBV20-1
CDR3 DNA: TGCAGTGCTAGAGATCGTAGCGGAATAGCCAAAAACATTCAGTACTTC
CDR3 protein: CSARDRSGIAKNIQYF

clone size: .
D gene: TRBD1
CDR3 length: 15
J gene: TRBJ2-5
V gene: TRBV20-1
CDR3 DNA: TGCAGTGCTAGAGATCCTGGACAGGGACCCTATGAGCAGTACTTC
CDR3 protein: CSARDPGQGPYEQYF

clone size: many
D gene: .
CDR3 length: 14
J gene: TRBJ2-3
V gene: TRBV29-1
CDR3 DNA: TGCAGCGCCGAGGACTTTTCTAGCACAGATACGCAGTATTTT
CDR3 protein: CSAEDFSSTDTQYF

clone size: .
D gene: .
CDR3 length: 12
J gene: TRBJ1-2
V gene: TRBV30
CDR3 DNA: TGTGCCTGCCAACCGGGGAACTATGGCTACACCTTC
CDR3 protein: CACQPGNYGYTF

clone size: .
D gene: .
CDR3 length: 12
J gene: TRBJ2-7
V gene: TRBV12-3/TRBV12-4
CDR3 DNA: TGTGCCAGCGCGGGCGGGGCCTACGAGCAGTACTTC
CDR3 protein: CASAGGAYEQYF

clone size: .
D gene: .
CDR3 length: 14
J gene: TRBJ1-2
V gene: TRBV27
CDR3 DNA: TGTGCCAGCAGTCACCGGGACTCAACACGGGGCTACACCTTC
CDR3 protein: CASSHRDSTRGYTF

clone size: many
D gene: .
CDR3 length: 15
J gene: TRBJ2-5
V gene: TRBV5-5
CDR3 DNA: TGTGCCAGCAGCCAAGAGGGGCTCTTTCTAGAGACCCAGTACTTC
CDR3 protein: CASSQEGLFLETQYF

clone size: many
D gene: TRBD1
CDR3 length: 20
J gene: TRBJ2-1
V gene: TRBV12-5
CDR3 DNA: TGTGCTAGTGGTTTGGCCATCACCGGGACAGGGAGAACCGCCTACAATGAGCAGTTCTTC
CDR3 protein: CASGLAITGTGRTAYNEQFF

clone size: once
D gene: .
CDR3 length: 16
J gene: TRBJ1-3
V gene: TRBV7-9
CDR3 DNA: TGTACCAGCAGCTTAGGTCAGCCCCGCTCTGGAAACACCATATATTTT
CDR3 protein: CTSSLGQPRSGNTIYF

clone size: many
D gene: TRBD1
CDR3 length: 16
J gene: TRBJ1-6
V gene: TRBV7-2
CDR3 DNA: TGTGCCAGCAGCTCCACCGGGACAGGGCCCCGGTCACCCCTCCACTTT
CDR3 protein: CASSSTGTGPRSPLHF

clone size: .
D gene: TRBD2
CDR3 length: 17
J gene: TRBJ2-3
V gene: TRBV12-3/TRBV12-4
CDR3 DNA: TGTGCCAGCAGTACCAGACTAGCGGGAGGAAGCGCAGATACGCAGTATTTT
CDR3 protein: CASSTRLAGGSADTQYF

clone size: few
D gene: .
CDR3 length: 14
J gene: TRBJ2-1
V gene: TRBV28
CDR3 DNA: TGTGCCAGCCGACCAGACAGGTTATACAATGAGCAGTTCTTC
CDR3 protein: CASRPDRLYNEQFF

clone size: many
D gene: TRBD1
CDR3 length: 13
J gene: TRBJ1-1
V gene: TRBV7-2
CDR3 DNA: TGTGCCAGCAGCTCCCGACAGGGTAAAAAGGCTTTCTTT
CDR3 protein: CASSSRQGKKAFF

clone size: many
D gene: .
CDR3 length: 14
J gene: TRBJ2-3
V gene: TRBV24-1
CDR3 DNA: TGTGCCACCAGTGCGGGTAAGCGAGGAGATACGCAGTATTTT
CDR3 protein: CATSAGKRGDTQYF

clone size: .
D gene: .
CDR3 length: 15
J gene: TRBJ2-7
V gene: TRBV2
CDR3 DNA: TGTGCCAGCAGTGCCGGACTGGCGCTCGGGAACGAGCAGTACTTC
CDR3 protein: CASSAGLALGNEQYF

clone size: few
D gene: .
CDR3 length: 15
J gene: TRBJ1-1
V gene: TRBV12-5
CDR3 DNA: TGTGCTAGTGGTTTGCCCAGTGGGGGGAACACTGAAGCTTTCTTT
CDR3 protein: CASGLPSGGNTEAFF

clone size: many
D gene: .
CDR3 length: 14
J gene: TRBJ2-4
V gene: TRBV29-1
CDR3 DNA: TGCAGCGTTGAAATACAGCTAGCCAAAAACATTCAGTACTTC
CDR3 protein: CSVEIQLAKNIQYF

clone size: once
D gene: .
CDR3 length: 16
J gene: TRBJ2-1
V gene: TRBV3-1
CDR3 DNA: TGTGCCTGCAGCCAAGATTTGGAGGGGGGGCCCAATGAGCAGTTCTTC
CDR3 protein: CACSQDLEGGPNEQFF

clone size: .
D gene: .
CDR3 length: 13
J gene: TRBJ1-1
V gene: TRBV20-1
CDR3 DNA: TGCAGTGCTACTCAAGACCTGAACACTGAAGCTTTCTTT
CDR3 protein: CSATQDLNTEAFF

clone size: many
D gene: .
CDR3 length: 13
J gene: TRBJ2-5
V gene: TRBV5-1
CDR3 DNA: TGCGCCAGCAGCTTGTACAGGCAAGAGACCCAGTACTTC
CDR3 protein: CASSLYRQETQYF

clone size: many
D gene: .
CDR3 length: 14
J gene: TRBJ1-1
V gene: TRBV10-3
CDR3 DNA: TGTGCCATCAGTGAGATGGCAGGCGGCACTGAAGCTTTCTTT
CDR3 protein: CAISEMAGGTEAFF

clone size: many
D gene: .
CDR3 length: 12
J gene: TRBJ2-1
V gene: TRBV29-1
CDR3 DNA: TGCAGCGTTGGCCCGGGACAAGGGGCCCAGTTCTTC
CDR3 protein: CSVGPGQGAQFF

clone size: many
D gene: .
CDR3 length: 13
J gene: TRBJ2-7
V gene: TRBV7-8
CDR3 DNA: TGTGCCAGCACCGAGGGCCCATCCTACGAGCAGTACTTC
CDR3 protein: CASTEGPSYEQYF

clone size: few
D gene: TRBD1
CDR3 length: 13
J gene: TRBJ1-5
V gene: TRBV29-1
CDR3 DNA: TGCAGCACGTCCGACAGGGGCAATCAGCCCCAGCATTTT
CDR3 protein: CSTSDRGNQPQHF

clone size: .
D gene: .
CDR3 length: 15
J gene: TRBJ1-1
V gene: TRBV2
CDR3 DNA: TGTGCCAGATTGGGACATAGGGTGTTTATTCCTGAAGCTTTCTTT
CDR3 protein: CARLGHRVFIPEAFF

clone size: few
D gene: TRBD1
CDR3 length: 14
J gene: TRBJ2-7
V gene: TRBV6-1
CDR3 DNA: TGTGCCAGCGACCGGGACAGGGGCTCCTACGAGCAGTACTTC
CDR3 protein: CASDRDRGSYEQYF

clone size: many
D gene: TRBD1
CDR3 length: 13
J gene: TRBJ2-7
V gene: TRBV12-3/TRBV12-4
CDR3 DNA: TGTGCCAGCAGTTCGACAGGGGGAGCCGAGCAGTACTTC
CDR3 protein: CASSSTGGAEQYF

clone size: .
D gene: TRBD1
CDR3 length: 14
J gene: TRBJ2-3
V gene: TRBV12-3/TRBV12-4
CDR3 DNA: TGTGCCAGCAGTTCAGGGACAGGGAGAGGTACGCAGTATTTT
CDR3 protein: CASSSGTGRGTQYF

clone size: few
D gene: TRBD1
CDR3 length: 13
J gene: TRBJ2-7
V gene: TRBV2
CDR3 DNA: TGTGCCAGCCTGGGACAGTCCTCCTACGAGCAGTACTTC
CDR3 protein: CASLGQSSYEQYF

clone size: many
D gene: TRBD1
CDR3 length: 17
J gene: TRBJ1-2
V gene: TRBV5-1
CDR3 DNA: TGCGCCAGCAGCCCCCGGACAGGGGTCTCCCCAAACTATGGCTACACCTTC
CDR3 protein: CASSPRTGVSPNYGYTF

clone size: few
D gene: .
CDR3 length: 13
J gene: TRBJ1-3
V gene: TRBV20-1
CDR3 DNA: TGCAGTGCCTATTGGAGCTCTGGAAACACCATATATTTT
CDR3 protein: CSAYWSSGNTIYF

clone size: few
D gene: TRBD1
CDR3 length: 16
J gene: TRBJ2-2
V gene: TRBV18
CDR3 DNA: TGTGCCAGCTCACCAGCCGGGACAGGGACCACCGGGGAGCTGTTTTTT
CDR3 protein: CASSPAGTGTTGELFF

clone size: many
D gene: .
CDR3 length: 15
J gene: TRBJ1-1
V gene: TRBV4-1
CDR3 DNA: TGCGCCAGCAGCCCCGGGACATTTGTGAACACTGAAGCTTTCTTT
CDR3 protein: CASSPGTFVNTEAFF

clone size: many
D gene: .
CDR3 length: 15
J gene: TRBJ2-7
V gene: TRBV5-5
CDR3 DNA: TGTGCCAGCAGCTTAGCCGGGACAAAAGCCTACGAGCAGTACTTC
CDR3 protein: CASSLAGTKAYEQYF

clone size: .
D gene: .
CDR3 length: 15
J gene: TRBJ1-1
V gene: TRBV29-1
CDR3 DNA: TGCAGCGTTGAAGTAGGGATGGCTGTGAACACTGAAGCTTTCTTT
CDR3 protein: CSVEVGMAVNTEAFF

clone size: .
D gene: TRBD2
CDR3 length: 16
J gene: TRBJ2-3
V gene: TRBV5-1
CDR3 DNA: TGCGCCAGCAGCTTAGGACTAGCGGGAGAGTGGGATACGCAGTATTTT
CDR3 protein: CASSLGLAGEWDTQYF

clone size: few
D gene: TRBD2
CDR3 length: 13
J gene: TRBJ2-5
V gene: TRBV7-9
CDR3 DNA: TGTGCCACCATAAAAGGCGGGGGGGAGACCCAGTACTTC
CDR3 protein: CATIKGGGETQYF

clone size: .
D gene: TRBD2
CDR3 length: 14
J gene: TRBJ2-1
V gene: TRBV20-1
CDR3 DNA: TGCAGTGCCCAACCGGGACTAGCCTACAATGAGCAGTTCTTC
CDR3 protein: CSAQPGLAYNEQFF

clone size: .
D gene: TRBD2
CDR3 length: 17
J gene: TRBJ2-3
V gene: TRBV6-1
CDR3 DNA: TGTGCCAGCAGCGATCCCCTGGCGGGAGGACGCGCAGATACGCAGTATTTT
CDR3 protein: CASSDPLAGGRADTQYF

clone size: few
D gene: .
CDR3 length: 13
J gene: TRBJ1-4
V gene: TRBV7-9
CDR3 DNA: TGTGCCAGCAGCCCCGGAACCGGGGAAAAACTGTTTTTT
CDR3 protein: CASSPGTGEKLFF

clone size: .
D gene: .
CDR3 length: 11
J gene: TRBJ2-3
V gene: TRBV20-1
CDR3 DNA: TGCAGTGCTCGCTTGGGGGAAGCCCCGTATTTT
CDR3 protein: CSARLGEAPYF

clone size: many
D gene: TRBD2
CDR3 length: 22
J gene: TRBJ2-5
V gene: TRBV7-8
CDR3 DNA: TGTGCCAGCAGCCCAACCCTAGCGGGGGGGCCTTCCTTCCAGGGAGATCAAGAGTCCCAGTACTTC
CDR3 protein: CASSPTLAGGPSFQGDQESQYF

clone size: .
D gene: TRBD2
CDR3 length: 22
J gene: TRBJ2-1
V gene: TRBV27
CDR3 DNA: TGTGCCAGCAGTCCAAAGACAATTACTGGGGGCCGGGGACTAGCGGTATACAATGAGCAGTTCTTC
CDR3 protein: CASSPKTITGGRGLAVYNEQFF

clone size: few
D gene: TRBD2
CDR3 length: 13
J gene: TRBJ2-3
V gene: TRBV30
CDR3 DNA: TGTGCCTGGACGACTAGCGGAGGGAATACGCAGTATTTT
CDR3 protein: CAWTTSGGNTQYF

clone size: many
D gene: .
CDR3 length: 16
J gene: TRBJ2-7
V gene: TRBV10-3
CDR3 DNA: TGTGCCATCAGCAAAATAACAGAAGACAACTCCTACGAGCAGTACTTC
CDR3 protein: CAISKITEDNSYEQYF